The 20 T cell receptor beta chains presented below share a single source sample, sequenced in a study of T cells in tumors after PD-1 blockade. The protocol was immunoSEQ multiplex PCR, while the TCRdb copy is restricted to in-frame clones and leaves out a portion. The table shows 34,000 or so clones, with approximately 70% occurring only once. The specimen comprised PBMCs, sampled after anti-PD-1 treatment. These receptor sequences come from a human donor with basal cell carcinoma.

The sample holds a few counts of this clone. The chain has TRBV4-1 and TRBJ1-1, with D unresolved. Trimming cost V 0 bases and J 4 bases, with 9 bases left between them. Germline values: CDR1 MGHRA, CDR2 YSYEKL. The CDR3 consists of 14 residues. The CDR3 DNA sequence: TGCGCCAGCAGCCAAGAGCGGGTGGGCACTGAAGCTTTCTTT. Protein product: CASSQERVGTEAFF.

This clone has only a few counts. This rearrangement joins TRBV19 to TRBJ2-1, with D perhaps being TRBD1 or TRBD2 (5 bases each). CDR1 and CDR2 from the germline V gene are LNHDA and SQIVND (reference sequence). This CDR3 spans 11 amino acids. The germline V and J ends were trimmed by 10 bases and 4 bases, with 8 bases remaining between them. CDR3 bases: TGTGCCACAGGGAGATACAATGAGCAGTTCTTC. Translated: CATGRYNEQFF. Full variable domain (remainder filled in from reference TRBV19 and TRBJ2-1): DGGITQSPKYLFRKEGQNVTLSCEQNLNHDAMYWYRQDPGQGLRLIYYSQIVNDFQKGDIAEGYSVSREKKESFPLTVTSAQKNPTAFYLCATGRYNEQFFGPGTRLTVL.

This chain joins TRBV7-8 and TRBJ2-3, with D unresolved. The CDR3 runs to 11 residues. V lost 0 bases to trimming and J lost 6 bases, with 1 base between them. CDR1 is SGHVS, CDR2 FQNEAQ, per germline. In DNA, the CDR3 is TGTGCCAGCAGCTTAGCTGATACGCAGTATTTT. Residues: CASSLADTQYF.

The J gene is TRBJ2-2, the V gene TRBV2, with 8 bases matching TRBD1. Per the germline V gene, CDR1 is SNHLY and CDR2 is FYNNEI. Losses at the gene ends were 5 bases for V and 1 base for J; bases not matched to a gene: 6. The CDR3 runs to 16 residues. CDR3 region: CASSKIGTGNTGELFF. CDR3 sequence (DNA): TGTGCCAGCAGTAAAATTGGGACAGGGAACACCGGGGAGCTGTTTTTT.

The V call is TRBV5-1, the J call TRBJ2-1; D is unclear. The germline gives CDR1 SGHRS, CDR2 YFSETQ. V lost 1 base, J lost 7 bases, and 9 bases lay in between. The CDR3 sequence is 13 residues long. CDR3 region: CASSLHSRNEQFF. In nucleotides, the CDR3 is TGCGCCAGCAGCTTGCACTCTAGGAATGAGCAGTTCTTC.

The gene calls are TRBV6-5 and TRBJ2-7; D is possibly TRBD1 (6 bases). V was clipped by 5 bases and J by 4 bases, with 12 bases between them. The CDR3 has 13 amino acids. CDR1 and CDR2 from the germline V gene are MNHEY and SVGAGI. The CDR3 coding sequence is TGTGCCAGCAGTACTACAGGGTATTACGAGCAGTACTTC. Translation: CASSTTGYYEQYF.

The V call is TRBV12-3 or TRBV12-4, the J call TRBJ2-2, with D uncertain. The CDR3 runs to 13 residues. V lost 8 bases and J lost 2, with 9 bases in between. CDR3 in DNA: TGTGCCAGCGGCCAGGTTAACACCGGGGAGCTGTTTTTT. It specifies CASGQVNTGELFF.

The chain couples TRBV18 to TRBJ1-1, with TRBD1 matching over 9 bases. Trimming removed 3 bases from V and 3 bases from J; junction bases left unmatched: 11. CDR1 and CDR2 (germline): KGHSH, LQKENI. CDR3 length equals 17 residues. The CDR3 nucleotides are TGTGCCAGCTCACCGGGACAGGGTAAGGGGTTAGACACTGAAGCTTTCTTT. Protein product: CASSPGQGKGLDTEAFF. The full variable domain, completed using reference TRBV18 and TRBJ1-1, is NAGVMQNPRHLVRRRGQEARLRCSPMKGHSHVYWYRQLPEEGLKFMVYLQKENIIDESGMPKERFSAEFPKEGPSILRIQQVVRGDSAAYFCASSPGQGKGLDTEAFFGQGTRLTVV.

The genes are TRBV27 and TRBJ1-2; 7 nucleotides line up with TRBD1. The CDR3 has 15 amino acids. The V and J ends lost 6 bases and 6 bases, in that order; junction bases with no gene match: 13. Looked up from germline, CDR1 is MNHEY and CDR2 is SMNVEV (reference sequence). CDR3 region: CASSLTRDSVDGYTF. The CDR3 region has the DNA TGTGCCAGCAGCCTAACACGGGACAGTGTGGATGGCTACACCTTC.

This rearrangement joins TRBV30 to TRBJ1-2; D unresolved. Trimming removed 4 bases at V and 6 bases at J, with 12 bases between. Germline lookup yields CDR1 GTSNPN and CDR2 SVGIG (reference sequence). This CDR3 is built from 12 residues. The CDR3 loop reads CAWTDEIHGYTF. The DNA for the CDR3 is TGTGCCTGGACGGACGAGATTCATGGCTACACCTTC.

The rearrangement links TRBV5-1 to TRBJ2-5; tentatively, D is TRBD1 (7 bases). V was cut by 7 bases and J by 7 bases, with 26 bases left in between. Germline V gene data show CDR1 as SGHRS and CDR2 as YFSETQ. The CDR3 is made up of 16 amino acids. CDR3 DNA: TGCGCCAGCGGCGAACAGGGGAGGTCGGACAGGCGGACCCAGTACTTC. Translating gives CASGEQGRSDRRTQYF.

The genes are TRBV6-2 or TRBV6-3 and TRBJ2-1; TRBD2 matches 9 bases. This CDR3 contains 15 residues. After removal of 6 bases from V and 2 bases from J, the junction contained 5 bases not matched to a gene. From germline, CDR1 is MNHEY and CDR2 SVGEGT. This chain's CDR3 is CASSSAGGPYNEQFF. CDR3 in DNA: TGTGCCAGCAGCTCAGCGGGAGGACCCTACAATGAGCAGTTCTTC.

This sequence joins TRBV12-3 or TRBV12-4 and TRBJ1-2; maybe TRBD1 (5 bases). This CDR3 contains 13 residues. The V gene lost 5 bases and the J gene lost 2 bases, with 9 bases spanning the gap. CDR3 in amino acids: CASSPQGNYGYTF. CDR3 in DNA: TGTGCCAGCAGTCCCCAGGGAAACTATGGCTACACCTTC.

The J gene is TRBJ1-1, the V gene TRBV6-1; D is perhaps TRBD1 (6 bases). CDR1 and CDR2 from the germline V gene are MNHNS and SASEGT. Trimming stripped 2 bases from V and 11 bases from J, with 12 bases between. This CDR3 comprises 12 residues. The CDR3 is CASSEIGGRAFF. For the CDR3, the DNA is TGTGCCAGCAGTGAAATCGGGGGGCGCGCTTTCTTT.

J is TRBJ2-3 and V is TRBV11-3; D may be TRBD1 or TRBD2 (6 bases each). Trimming shortened V by 5 bases and J by 2 bases, and 14 bases separated the two germline ends. Germline V gives CDR1 SGHNT, CDR2 YENEEA. The CDR3 sequence is 15 residues long. CDR3 loop: CASSRIGGITDTQYF. In DNA form, the CDR3 reads TGTGCCAGCAGCCGCATCGGGGGCATCACAGATACGCAGTATTTT.

The chain is built from TRBV5-6 and TRBJ2-7; D may be TRBD2 (5 bases). This CDR3 contains 17 residues. The germline V gene encodes CDR1 SGHDT and CDR2 YYEEEE. The V end lost 0 bases, the J end lost 3 bases, and 19 bases lay between the germline ends. CDR3 in DNA: TGTGCCAGCAGCTTGGGGGCCGGGGTGGACGGCTACTACGAGCAGTACTTC. Amino acid sequence: CASSLGAGVDGYYEQYF.

The count of this clone is one. The chain uses TRBV11-3 and TRBJ1-4; 8 bases fit TRBD1. The ends lost 4 bases at V and 4 bases at J; junction bases unmatched: 8. This CDR3 comprises 16 residues. Germline CDR1 SGHNT, CDR2 YENEEA. The CDR3 spells CASSSGGQAFNEKLFF. In nucleotides, the CDR3 is TGTGCCAGCAGCTCCGGGGGACAGGCGTTTAATGAAAAACTGTTTTTT.

The chain carries TRBV7-2 and TRBJ2-1; 9 bases are shared with TRBD1. J was trimmed by 5 bases and V by 8 bases; bases with no gene match: 7. From germline, CDR1 is SGHTA and CDR2 FQGNSA. The CDR3 spans 14 residues. The DNA for the CDR3 is TGTGCCAGCGGACCGGGACAGGGAAACAATGAGCAGTTCTTC. This codes for CASGPGQGNNEQFF.

The rearrangement joins TRBV9 to TRBJ2-2, with D maybe TRBD1 (6 bases). This CDR3 region has 14 residues. CDR1 is SGDLS and CDR2 is YYNGEE in the germline V gene. The ends were cut back, 5 bases at V and 2 bases at J, with 10 bases in the middle. Here the CDR3 reads CASRVQGNTGELFF. The CDR3 DNA sequence: TGTGCCAGCAGAGTACAGGGTAACACCGGGGAGCTGTTTTTT. The whole variable domain, filled in from reference TRBV9 and TRBJ2-2, reads DSGVTQTPKHLITATGQRVTLRCSPRSGDLSVYWYQQSLDQGLQFLIQYYNGEERAKGNILERFSAQQFPDLHSELNLSSLELGDSALYFCASRVQGNTGELFFGEGSRLTVL.

The chain couples TRBV28 to TRBJ2-2, with 7 bases lining up with TRBD2. The CDR3 has 17 residues. V lost 2 bases and J lost 6; bases outside the gene matches: 12. Germline lookup yields CDR1 MDHEN and CDR2 SYDVKM. CDR3 coding DNA: TGTGCCAGCAGTTTAGATCGGGGCGGGAGCTGGGCCGGGGAGCTGTTTTTT. It encodes CASSLDRGGSWAGELFF.